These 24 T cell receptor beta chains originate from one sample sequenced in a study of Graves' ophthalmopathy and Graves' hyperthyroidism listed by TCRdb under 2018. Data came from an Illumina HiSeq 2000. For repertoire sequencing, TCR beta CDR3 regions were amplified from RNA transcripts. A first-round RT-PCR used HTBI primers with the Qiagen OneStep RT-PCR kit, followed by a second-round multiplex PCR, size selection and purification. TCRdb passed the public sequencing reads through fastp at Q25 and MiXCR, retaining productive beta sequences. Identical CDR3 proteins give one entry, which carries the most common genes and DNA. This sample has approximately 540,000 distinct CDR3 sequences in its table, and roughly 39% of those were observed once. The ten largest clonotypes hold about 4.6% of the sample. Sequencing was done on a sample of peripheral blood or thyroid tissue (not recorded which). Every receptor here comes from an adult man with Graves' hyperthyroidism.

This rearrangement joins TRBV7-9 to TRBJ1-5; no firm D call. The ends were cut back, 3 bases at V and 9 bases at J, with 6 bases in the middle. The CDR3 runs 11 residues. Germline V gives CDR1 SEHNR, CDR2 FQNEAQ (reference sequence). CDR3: CASSFPWPQHF. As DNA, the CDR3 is TGTGCCAGCAGCTTCCCCTGGCCCCAGCATTTT. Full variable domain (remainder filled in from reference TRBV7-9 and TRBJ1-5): DTGVSQNPRHKITKRGQNVTFRCDPISEHNRLYWYRQTLGQGPEFLTYFQNEAQLEKSRLLSDRFSAERPKGSFSTLEIQRTEQGDSAMYLCASSFPWPQHFGDGTRLSIL.

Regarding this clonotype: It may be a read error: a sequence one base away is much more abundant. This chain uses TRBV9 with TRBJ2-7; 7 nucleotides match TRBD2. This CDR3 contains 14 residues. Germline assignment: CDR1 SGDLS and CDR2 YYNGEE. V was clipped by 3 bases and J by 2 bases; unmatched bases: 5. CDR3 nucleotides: TGTGCCAGCAGCGGCGGACGGGGGGCCTACGAGCAGTACTTC. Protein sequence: CASSGGRGAYEQYF.

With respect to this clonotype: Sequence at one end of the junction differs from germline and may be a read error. This CDR3 is CACSQDFAKPQHF. CDR3 DNA: TGTGCCTGCAGCCAAGATTTCGCAAAGCCCCAGCATTTT. V usage is TRBV4-2 and J usage is TRBJ1-5, with D unclear. The germline gives CDR1 LGHNA, CDR2 YNFKEQ. The CDR3 has 13 amino acids.

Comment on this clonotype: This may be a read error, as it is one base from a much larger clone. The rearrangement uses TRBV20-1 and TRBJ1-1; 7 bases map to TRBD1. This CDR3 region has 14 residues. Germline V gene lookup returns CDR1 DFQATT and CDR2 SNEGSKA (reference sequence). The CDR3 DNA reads TGCGGTGCTCACAATACAGGGGCTATCACTGAAGCTTTCTTT. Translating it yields CGAHNTGAITEAFF.

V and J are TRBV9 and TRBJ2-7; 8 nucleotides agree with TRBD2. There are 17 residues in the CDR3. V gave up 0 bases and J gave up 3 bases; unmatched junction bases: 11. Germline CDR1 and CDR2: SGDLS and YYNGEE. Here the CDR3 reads CASSVAHGPGTSYEQYF. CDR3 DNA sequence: TGTGCCAGCAGCGTAGCTCACGGGCCAGGGACTAGCTACGAGCAGTACTTC.

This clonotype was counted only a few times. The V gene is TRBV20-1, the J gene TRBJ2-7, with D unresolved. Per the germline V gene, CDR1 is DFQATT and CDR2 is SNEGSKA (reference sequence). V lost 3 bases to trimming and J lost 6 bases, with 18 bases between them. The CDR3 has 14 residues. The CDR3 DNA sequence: TGCAGTGCTAGGCCTAAGCTAAGCCTCCTCGAGCAGTACTTC. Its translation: CSARPKLSLLEQYF.

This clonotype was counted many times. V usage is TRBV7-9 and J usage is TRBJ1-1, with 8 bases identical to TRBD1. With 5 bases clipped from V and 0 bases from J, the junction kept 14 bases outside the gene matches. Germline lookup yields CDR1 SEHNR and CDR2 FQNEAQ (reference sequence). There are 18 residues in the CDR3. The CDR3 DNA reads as TGTGCCAGCAGCGTCCAGCCAGGGGGCCTCCACATGAACACTGAAGCTTTCTTT. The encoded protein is CASSVQPGGLHMNTEAFF. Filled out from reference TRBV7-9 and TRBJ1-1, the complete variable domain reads DTGVSQNPRHKITKRGQNVTFRCDPISEHNRLYWYRQTLGQGPEFLTYFQNEAQLEKSRLLSDRFSAERPKGSFSTLEIQRTEQGDSAMYLCASSVQPGGLHMNTEAFFGQGTRLTVV.

CDR3 region: CASSFLAGGRTDTQYF. The DNA of the CDR3 is TGTGCCAGCAGCTTCCTAGCGGGGGGCCGCACAGATACGCAGTATTTT. The rearrangement links TRBV7-3 to TRBJ2-3; 11 nucleotides line up with TRBD2. The CDR3 is 16 residues long. CDR1 SGHTA and CDR2 FQGTGA come from the germline V gene. The V and J ends lost 3 bases and 1 base, in that order; junction bases with no gene match: 3.

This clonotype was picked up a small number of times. CDR3 region: CASSYSGTLTGELFF. The CDR3 bases are TGTGCCAGCAGTTATTCCGGGACTCTCACCGGGGAGCTGTTTTTT. This chain uses TRBV6-5 with TRBJ2-2, with D maybe TRBD2 (6 bases). V gave up 3 bases and J gave up 4 bases, with 12 bases separating them. Per the germline V gene, CDR1 is MNHEY and CDR2 is SVGAGI. CDR3 size: 15 residues.

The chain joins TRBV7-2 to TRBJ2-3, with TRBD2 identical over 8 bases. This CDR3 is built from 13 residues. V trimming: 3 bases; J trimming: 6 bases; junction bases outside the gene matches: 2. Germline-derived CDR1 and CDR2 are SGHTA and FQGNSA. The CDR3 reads CASSFGGGDTQYF. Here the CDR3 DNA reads TGTGCCAGCAGCTTCGGGGGGGGGGATACGCAGTATTTT. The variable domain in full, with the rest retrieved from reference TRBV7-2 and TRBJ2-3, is GAGVSQSPSNKVTEKGKDVELRCDPISGHTALYWYRQSLGQGLEFLIYFQGNSAPDKSGLPSDRFSAERTGGSVSTLTIQRTQQEDSAVYLCASSFGGGDTQYFGPGTRLTVL.

CDR3 coding DNA: TGTGCCAGCAGAGGAGGTCAGGGGAGGTATGGCTACACCTTC. As protein: CASRGGQGRYGYTF. V usage is TRBV2 and J usage is TRBJ1-2, with D tentatively TRBD1 (6 bases). Germline CDR1 reads SNHLY; CDR2 reads FYNNEI. With 6 bases removed from V and 5 bases from J, the gap between germline ends came to 16 bases. CDR3 length: 14 residues. The full variable domain, in which reference TRBV2 and TRBJ1-2 provide the parts outside the CDR3, is EPEVTQTPSHQVTQMGQEVILRCVPISNHLYFYWYRQILGQKVEFLVSFYNNEISEKSEIFDDQFSVERPDGSNFTLKIRSTKLEDSAMYFCASRGGQGRYGYTFGSGTRLTVV.

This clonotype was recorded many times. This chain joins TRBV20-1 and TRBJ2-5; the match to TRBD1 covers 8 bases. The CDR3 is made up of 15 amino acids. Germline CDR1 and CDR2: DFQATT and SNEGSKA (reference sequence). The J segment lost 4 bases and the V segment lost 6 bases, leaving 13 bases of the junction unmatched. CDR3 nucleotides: TGCAGTGCCAAAACCCGGACAGGGAAGGGAGAGACCCAGTACTTC. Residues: CSAKTRTGKGETQYF.

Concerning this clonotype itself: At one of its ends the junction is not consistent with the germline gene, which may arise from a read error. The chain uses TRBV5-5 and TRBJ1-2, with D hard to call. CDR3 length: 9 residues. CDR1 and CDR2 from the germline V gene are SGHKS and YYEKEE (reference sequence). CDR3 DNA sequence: TGTGCCAGCAGCCTTGGCGACACCTTC. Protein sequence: CASSLGDTF.

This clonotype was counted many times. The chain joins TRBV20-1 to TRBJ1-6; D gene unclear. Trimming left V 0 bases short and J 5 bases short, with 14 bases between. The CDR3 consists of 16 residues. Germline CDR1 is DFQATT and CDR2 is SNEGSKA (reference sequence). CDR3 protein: CSARDLGSTHNSPLHF. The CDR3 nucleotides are TGCAGTGCTAGAGACCTCGGGTCAACCCATAATTCACCCCTCCACTTT.

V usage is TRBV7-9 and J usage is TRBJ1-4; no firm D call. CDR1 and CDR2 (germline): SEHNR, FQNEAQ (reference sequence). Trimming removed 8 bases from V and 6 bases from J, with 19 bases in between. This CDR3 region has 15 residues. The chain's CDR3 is CASSIWGSIDEKLFF. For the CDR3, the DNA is TGTGCCAGCTCAATCTGGGGTTCAATAGATGAAAAACTGTTTTTT.

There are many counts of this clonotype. The CDR3 sequence is CASRMDQGGNQPQHF. The CDR3 DNA is TGTGCCAGTAGGATGGACCAGGGGGGCAATCAGCCCCAGCATTTT. The chain recombines TRBV19 with TRBJ1-5; 7 bases line up with TRBD1. CDR1 is LNHDA and CDR2 is SQIVND in the germline V gene (reference sequence). V trimming: 6 bases; J trimming: 2 bases; junction bases outside the gene matches: 7. The CDR3 is 15 residues long.

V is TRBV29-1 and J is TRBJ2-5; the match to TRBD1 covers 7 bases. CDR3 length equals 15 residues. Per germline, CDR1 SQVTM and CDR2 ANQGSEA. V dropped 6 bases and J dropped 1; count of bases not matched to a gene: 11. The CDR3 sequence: CSVALQGTVQETQYF. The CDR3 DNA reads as TGCAGCGTCGCCTTACAGGGGACGGTCCAAGAGACCCAGTACTTC.

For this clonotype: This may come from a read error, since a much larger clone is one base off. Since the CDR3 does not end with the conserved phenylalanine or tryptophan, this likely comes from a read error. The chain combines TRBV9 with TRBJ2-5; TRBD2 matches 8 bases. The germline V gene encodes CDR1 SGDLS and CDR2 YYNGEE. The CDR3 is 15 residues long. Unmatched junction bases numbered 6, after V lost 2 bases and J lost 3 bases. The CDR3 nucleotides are TGTGCCAGCAGCGTTCGGGGGGGACTCAAAGAGACCCAGTACTCC. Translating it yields CASSVRGGLKETQYS.

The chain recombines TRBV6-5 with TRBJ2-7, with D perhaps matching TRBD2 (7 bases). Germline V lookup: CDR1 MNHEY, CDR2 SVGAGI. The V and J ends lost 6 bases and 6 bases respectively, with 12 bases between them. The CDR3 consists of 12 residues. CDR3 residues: CASRNGGAEQYF. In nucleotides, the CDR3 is TGTGCCAGCAGGAATGGGGGGGCCGAGCAGTACTTC.

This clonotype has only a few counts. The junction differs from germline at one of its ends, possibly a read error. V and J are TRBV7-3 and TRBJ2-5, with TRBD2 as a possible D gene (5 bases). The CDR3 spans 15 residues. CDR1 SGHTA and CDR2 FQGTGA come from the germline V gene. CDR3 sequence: CASSLSGSGQETQYF. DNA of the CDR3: TGTGCCAGCAGTTTAAGTGGGTCGGGACAAGAGACCCAGTACTTC.

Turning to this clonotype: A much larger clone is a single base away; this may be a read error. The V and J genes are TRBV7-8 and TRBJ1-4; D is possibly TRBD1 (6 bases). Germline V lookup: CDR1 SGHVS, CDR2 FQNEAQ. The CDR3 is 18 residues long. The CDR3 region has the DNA TGTGCCAACAGCTTAGGGAGCAGGGGATTTCCTAGAGGTGAAAAACTGTTTTTT. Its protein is CANSLGSRGFPRGEKLFF.

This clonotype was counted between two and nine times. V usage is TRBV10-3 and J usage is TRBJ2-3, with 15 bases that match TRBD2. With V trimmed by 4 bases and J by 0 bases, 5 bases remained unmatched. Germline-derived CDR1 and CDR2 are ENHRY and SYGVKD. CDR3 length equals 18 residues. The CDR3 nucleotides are TGTGCCATCAGTGCCGGACTAGCGGGAGGGACGAGCACAGATACGCAGTATTTT. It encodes CAISAGLAGGTSTDTQYF.

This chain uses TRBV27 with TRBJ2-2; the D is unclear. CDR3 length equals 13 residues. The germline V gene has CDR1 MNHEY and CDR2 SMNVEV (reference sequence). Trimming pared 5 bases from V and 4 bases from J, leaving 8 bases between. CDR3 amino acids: CASSPIFTGELFF. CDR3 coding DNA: TGTGCCAGCAGTCCAATCTTCACCGGGGAGCTGTTTTTT.

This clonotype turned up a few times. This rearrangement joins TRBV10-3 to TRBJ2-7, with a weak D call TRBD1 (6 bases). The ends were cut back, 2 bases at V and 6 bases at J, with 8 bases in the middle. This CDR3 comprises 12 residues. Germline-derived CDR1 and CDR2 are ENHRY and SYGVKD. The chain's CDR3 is CAISEGGSEQYF. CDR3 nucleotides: TGTGCCATCAGTGAGGGGGGCAGCGAGCAGTACTTC.